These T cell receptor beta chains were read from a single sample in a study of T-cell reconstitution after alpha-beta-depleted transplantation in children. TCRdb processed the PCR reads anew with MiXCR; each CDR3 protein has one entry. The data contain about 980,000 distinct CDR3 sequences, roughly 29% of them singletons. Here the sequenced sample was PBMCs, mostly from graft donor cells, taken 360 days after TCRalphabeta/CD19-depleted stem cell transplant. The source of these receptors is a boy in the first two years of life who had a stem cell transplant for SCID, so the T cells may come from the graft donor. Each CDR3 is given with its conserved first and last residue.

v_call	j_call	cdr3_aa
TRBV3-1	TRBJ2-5	CASSLAPGAGGETQYF
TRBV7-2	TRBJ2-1	CASSLGLTTEQFF
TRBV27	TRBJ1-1	CASRPRTVNTEAFF
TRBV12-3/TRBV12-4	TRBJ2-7	CASSSRGRSYEQYF
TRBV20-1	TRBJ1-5	CSASWGRGDQPQHF
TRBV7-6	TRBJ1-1	CASSLLTEAEAFF
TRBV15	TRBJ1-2	CATSKLPPWAGNGYTF
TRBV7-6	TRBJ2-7	CASSLVTGPITYEQYF
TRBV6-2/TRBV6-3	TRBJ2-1	CASRRIRDRGLSEQFF
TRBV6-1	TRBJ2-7	CASTQPRPSYEQYF
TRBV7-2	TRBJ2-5	CASSLEWLEETQYF
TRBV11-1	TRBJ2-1	CASTWGTGQIYNEQFF
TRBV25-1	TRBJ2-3	CASSEFPGQGPDTQYF
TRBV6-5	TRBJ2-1	CASSYSLRVVDNEQFF
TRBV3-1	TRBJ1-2	CASSHGGRNYGYTF
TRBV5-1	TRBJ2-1	CASSLEARQGIWEQFF
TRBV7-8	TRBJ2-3	CASSLLFAGQGADTQYF
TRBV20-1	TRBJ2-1	CSADDRAPYNEQFF
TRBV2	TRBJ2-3	CASSVTGTDTQYF
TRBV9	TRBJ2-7	CASSVGGTSAYEQYF
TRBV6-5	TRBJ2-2	CASSARVTNTGELFF
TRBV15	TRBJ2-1	CATSRDLMSSYNEQFF
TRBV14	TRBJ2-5	CASSPIPQGFGETQYF
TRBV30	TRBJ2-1	CAWSGQGLSYNEQFF
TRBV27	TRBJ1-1	CASSFYAAHEAFF
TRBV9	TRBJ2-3	CASSPRLAREEDTQYF
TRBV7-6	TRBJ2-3	CASSLVGRDRTDTQYF
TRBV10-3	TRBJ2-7	CATTELYEQYF
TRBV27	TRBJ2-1	CASSLEGLAGGNEQFF
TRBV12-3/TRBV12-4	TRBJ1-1	CASGPSTRTEAFF
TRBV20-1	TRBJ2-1	CSARRPVYNEQFF
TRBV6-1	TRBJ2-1	CASSPNWGVVDEQFF
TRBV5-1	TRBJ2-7	CASSPGTDDYEQYF
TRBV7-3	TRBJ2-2	CASSPGTGRELFF
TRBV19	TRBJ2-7	CASSIGSYEQYF
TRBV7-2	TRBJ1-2	CASSPTSAGYTF
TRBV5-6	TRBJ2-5	CASSFGQGYPLAGQETQYF
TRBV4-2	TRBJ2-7	CASSQDWAVPWYEQYF
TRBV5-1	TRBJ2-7	CASSLGGDWTYEQYF
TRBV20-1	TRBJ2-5	CSAPIAGGLLKVEVQYF
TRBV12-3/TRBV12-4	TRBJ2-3	CASTPWGDTDTQYF
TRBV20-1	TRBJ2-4	CSAGNTGVDKNIQYF
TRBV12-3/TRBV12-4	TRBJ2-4	CASSLRTGGIENIQYF
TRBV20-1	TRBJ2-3	CSAWQTSTDTQYF
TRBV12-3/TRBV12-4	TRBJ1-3	CASSLGQGTNTIYF
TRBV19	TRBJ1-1	CASSHVPGGKLEAFF
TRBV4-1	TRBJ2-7	CASSPRSRGDSYEQYF
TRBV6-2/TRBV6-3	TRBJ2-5	CASSRLALGETQYF
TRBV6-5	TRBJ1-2	CVSSRTPNGYTF
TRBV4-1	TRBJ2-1	CASSQDGLAGTSSYNEQFF
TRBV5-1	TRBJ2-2	CASSLASTGGSGGELFF
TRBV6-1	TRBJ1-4	CASRPRANEKLFF
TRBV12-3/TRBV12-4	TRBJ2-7	CADSPGQGTYEQYF